Reported below is one TCR beta chain. Patients in Seattle were enrolled during active infection, then followed longitudinally. Clones were read by immunoSEQ multiplex PCR, and TCRdb kept only the in-frame ones, dropping some. Of around 260,000 clones listed, more than 75% are singletons. This sample is part of a study of blood T cell repertoires in COVID-19. The wider study: Samples taken during acute and convalescent COVID-19 were collected in the United States, Italy and Spain. Nucleic acid was either cDNA or gDNA, and it came from T cells, B-cell-depleted T cells, or PBMCs.

Germline CDR1 is LGHDT and CDR2 is YNNKEL (reference sequence). CDR3 size: 12 residues. V lost 1 base and J 4 bases, leaving 5 bases between the germline ends. The chain combines TRBV3-1 (or the pseudogene TRBV3-2) with TRBJ2-7, with unresolved D. The material sequenced was peripheral blood. The sequence derives from a woman aged 60-75 years with COVID-19, enrolled during active disease. CDR3 bases: TGTGCCAGCAGCCAAGTCCCTTACGAGCAGTACTTC. Its protein product is CASSQVPYEQYF.